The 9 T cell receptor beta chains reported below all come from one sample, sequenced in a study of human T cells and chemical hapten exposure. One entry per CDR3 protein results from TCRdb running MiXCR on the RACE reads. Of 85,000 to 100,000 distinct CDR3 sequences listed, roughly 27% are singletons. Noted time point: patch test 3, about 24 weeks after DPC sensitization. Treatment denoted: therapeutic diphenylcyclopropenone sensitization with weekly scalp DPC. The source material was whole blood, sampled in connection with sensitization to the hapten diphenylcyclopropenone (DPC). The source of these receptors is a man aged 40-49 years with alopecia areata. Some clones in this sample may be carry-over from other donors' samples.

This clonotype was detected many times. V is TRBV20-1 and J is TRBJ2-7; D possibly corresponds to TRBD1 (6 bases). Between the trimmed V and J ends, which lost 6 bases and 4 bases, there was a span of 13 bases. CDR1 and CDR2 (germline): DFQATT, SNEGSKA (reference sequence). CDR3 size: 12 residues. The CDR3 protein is CSARYREYEQYF. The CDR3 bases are TGCAGTGCGCGATACAGGGAATACGAGCAGTACTTC.

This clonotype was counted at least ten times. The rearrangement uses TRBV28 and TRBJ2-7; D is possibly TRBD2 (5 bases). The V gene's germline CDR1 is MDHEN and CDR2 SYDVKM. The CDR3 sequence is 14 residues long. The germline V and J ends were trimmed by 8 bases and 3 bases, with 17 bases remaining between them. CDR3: CASVALGRDYEQYF. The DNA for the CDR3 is TGTGCCAGCGTCGCTCTAGGGAGAGACTACGAGCAGTACTTC.

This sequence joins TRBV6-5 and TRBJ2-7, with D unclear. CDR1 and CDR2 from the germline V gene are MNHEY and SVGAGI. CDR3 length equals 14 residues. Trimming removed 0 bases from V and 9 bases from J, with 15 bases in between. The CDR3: CASSYSRHFPSQYF. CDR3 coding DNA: TGTGCCAGCAGTTACTCGAGGCACTTTCCGTCGCAGTACTTC.

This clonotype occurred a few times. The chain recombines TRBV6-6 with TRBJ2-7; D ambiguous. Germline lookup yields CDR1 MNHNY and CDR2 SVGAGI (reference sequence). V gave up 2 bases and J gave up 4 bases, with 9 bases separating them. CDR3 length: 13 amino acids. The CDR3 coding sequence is TGTGCCAGCAGTTACCCCGACCTATACGAGCAGTACTTC. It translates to CASSYPDLYEQYF.

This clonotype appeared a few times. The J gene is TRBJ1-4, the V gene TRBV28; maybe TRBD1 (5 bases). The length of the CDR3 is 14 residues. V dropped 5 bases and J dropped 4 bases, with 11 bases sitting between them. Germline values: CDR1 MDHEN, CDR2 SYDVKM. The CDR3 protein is CASSKDRNNEKLFF. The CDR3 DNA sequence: TGTGCCAGCAGTAAAGACAGAAATAATGAAAAACTGTTTTTT.

CDR3 amino acids: CASTLGQGMAGANVLTF. CDR3 in DNA: TGTGCCAGCACCCTGGGACAGGGTATGGCTGGGGCCAACGTCCTGACTTTC. This rearrangement joins TRBV7-9 to TRBJ2-6, with 9 positions matching TRBD1. V lost 7 bases, J lost 2 bases, and 9 bases stayed unmatched. Germline loops: CDR1 SEHNR, CDR2 FQNEAQ (reference sequence). This CDR3 is built from 17 residues.

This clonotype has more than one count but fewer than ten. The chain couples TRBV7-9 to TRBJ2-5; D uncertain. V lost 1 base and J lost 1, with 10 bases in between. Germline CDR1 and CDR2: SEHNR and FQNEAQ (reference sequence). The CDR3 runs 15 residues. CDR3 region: CASSLDGRSQETQYF. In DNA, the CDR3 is TGTGCCAGCAGCTTAGATGGCAGGAGCCAAGAGACCCAGTACTTC. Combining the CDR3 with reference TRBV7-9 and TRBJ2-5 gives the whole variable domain DTGVSQNPRHKITKRGQNVTFRCDPISEHNRLYWYRQTLGQGPEFLTYFQNEAQLEKSRLLSDRFSAERPKGSFSTLEIQRTEQGDSAMYLCASSLDGRSQETQYFGPGTRLLVL.

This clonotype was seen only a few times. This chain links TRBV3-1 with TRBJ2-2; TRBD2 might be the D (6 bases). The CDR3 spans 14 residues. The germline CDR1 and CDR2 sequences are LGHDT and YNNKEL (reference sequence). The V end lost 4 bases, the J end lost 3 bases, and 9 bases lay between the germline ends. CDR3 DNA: TGTGCCAGCAGCCTTGCGGGATACACCGGGGAGCTGTTTTTT. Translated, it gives CASSLAGYTGELFF. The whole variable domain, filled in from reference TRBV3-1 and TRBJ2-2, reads DTAVSQTPKYLVTQMGNDKSIKCEQNLGHDTMYWYKQDSKKFLKIMFSYNNKELIINETVPNRFSPKSPDKAHLNLHINSLELGDSAVYFCASSLAGYTGELFFGEGSRLTVL.

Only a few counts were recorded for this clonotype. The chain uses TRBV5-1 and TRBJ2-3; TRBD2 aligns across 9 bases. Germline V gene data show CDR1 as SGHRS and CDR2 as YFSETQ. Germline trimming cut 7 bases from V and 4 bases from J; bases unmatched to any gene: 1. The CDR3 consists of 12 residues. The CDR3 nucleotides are TGCGCCAGCGGACTAGCGTCAGATACGCAGTATTTT. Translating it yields CASGLASDTQYF.